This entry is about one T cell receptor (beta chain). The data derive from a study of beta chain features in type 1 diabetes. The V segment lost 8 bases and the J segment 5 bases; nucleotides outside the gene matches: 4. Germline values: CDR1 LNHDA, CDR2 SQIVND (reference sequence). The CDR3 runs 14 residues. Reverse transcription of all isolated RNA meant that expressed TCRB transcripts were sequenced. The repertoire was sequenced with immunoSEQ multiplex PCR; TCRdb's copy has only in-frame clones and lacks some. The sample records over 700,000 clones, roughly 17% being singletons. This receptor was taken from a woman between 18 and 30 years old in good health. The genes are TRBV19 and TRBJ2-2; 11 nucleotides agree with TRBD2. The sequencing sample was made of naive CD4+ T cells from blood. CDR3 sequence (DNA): TGTGCCAGTGCGGGACTAGCGGAGACCGGGGAGCTGTTTTTT. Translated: CASAGLAETGELFF.